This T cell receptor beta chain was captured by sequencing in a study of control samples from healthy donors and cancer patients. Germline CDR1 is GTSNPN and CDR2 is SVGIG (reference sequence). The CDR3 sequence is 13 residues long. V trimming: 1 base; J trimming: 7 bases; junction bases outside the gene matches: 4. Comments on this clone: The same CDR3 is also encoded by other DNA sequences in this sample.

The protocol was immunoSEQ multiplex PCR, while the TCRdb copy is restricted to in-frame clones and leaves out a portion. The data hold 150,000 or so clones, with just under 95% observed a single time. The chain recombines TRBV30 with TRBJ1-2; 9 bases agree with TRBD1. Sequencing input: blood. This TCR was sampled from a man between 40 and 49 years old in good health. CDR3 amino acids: CAWSEQGAGGYTF. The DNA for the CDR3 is TGTGCCTGGAGTGAACAGGGGGCAGGTGGCTACACCTTC.